This T cell receptor beta chain was sequenced during a study of Graves' ophthalmopathy and Graves' hyperthyroidism. Background on the study: Stable hyperthyroidism referred to disease that showed no ophthalmopathy within 18 months of follow-up. Points from the study as a whole: The majority of expanded thyroid clonotypes above 0.001 frequency also occurred in blood. Sensitivity of about 70% and specificity of less than 75% were achieved by the model that predicted ophthalmopathy progression.

In regard to this clonotype: What it recognizes is unknown.

Trimming stripped 8 bases from V and 10 bases from J, with 18 bases between. The CDR3 totals 14 residues. From germline, CDR1 is MDHEN and CDR2 SYDVKM. TCR beta CDR3 regions were amplified from RNA transcripts. The workflow started with a first-round RT-PCR run with HTBI primers and then moved on to a second-round multiplex PCR. TCRdb called the multiplex PCR reads again in MiXCR, with one record for every CDR3 protein. The table has roughly 1.1 million distinct CDR3 sequences, roughly two fifths seen once. Other autoimmune diseases, uncontrolled infections, pregnancy or lactation led to the exclusion of patients.

The sequence was obtained from an adult man with Graves' hyperthyroidism. The chain uses TRBV28 and TRBJ1-6; D remains unclear. The sample consisted of peripheral blood or thyroid tissue (not recorded which). The DNA of the CDR3 is TGTGCCAGCCGCTACGGGAAATGGGGATCACCCCTCCACTTT. This translates into CASRYGKWGSPLHF.